Listed here is a single T cell receptor (beta chain). Its antigen is still unknown. TCRdb's copy holds only in-frame clones and misses some; the assay was immunoSEQ multiplex PCR. Here the sample spans 150,000 or so clones, roughly four fifths being singletons. This sample stems from a study of cytotoxic CD8 clonotypes in ibrutinib-treated CLL. Findings and limits, study-wide: Sampling times (in sustained-remission versus progressing patients) were not the same. The clonality rise at ibrutinib response reflected private clonotype expansion.

Germline V gene sequence: CDR1 KGHSH, CDR2 LQKENI. The CDR3 is made up of 13 amino acids. The V end lost 0 bases, the J end lost 7 bases, and 9 bases lay between the germline ends. The chain combines TRBV18 with TRBJ1-1, with a tentative D call TRBD1 (6 bases). Material: PBMCs, obtained after 12 months of ibrutinib treatment. This sequence was found in a human donor with chronic lymphocytic leukemia. CDR3 amino acids: CASSPPGASEAFF. The CDR3 DNA is TGTGCCAGCTCACCACCGGGGGCTAGTGAAGCTTTCTTT.